Following are 3 T cell receptor beta chains from one sample sequenced in a study of T cell responses to AZD1222 COVID-19 vaccine. Libraries were prepared by immunoSEQ multiplex PCR; TCRdb keeps only in-frame clonotypes and omits some of them. The sample holds about 68,000 clones, more than 70% seen once. The sample in question was peripheral blood, obtained on day 0 of AZD1222 vaccination. The receptor set was obtained from an adult in good health.

The J gene is TRBJ1-6, the V gene TRBV7-9; D ambiguous. The CDR3 is 14 amino acids. CDR1 is SEHNR and CDR2 is FQNEAQ in the germline V gene (reference sequence). The V gene lost 2 bases and the J gene lost 8 bases, with 10 bases spanning the gap. Here the CDR3 DNA reads TGTGCCAGCAGCTTACCTCCGAGGGATTCACCCCTCCACTTT. This gives the protein CASSLPPRDSPLHF.

The genes are TRBV12-3 or TRBV12-4 and TRBJ2-1; 7 bases line up with TRBD1. V dropped 5 bases and J dropped 13; count of bases not matched to a gene: 8. The CDR3 consists of 12 residues. The CDR3 DNA follows: TGTGCCAGCAGTGCAGACAGGGCGAAACAGTTCTTC. It encodes CASSADRAKQFF.

The rearrangement joins TRBV29-1 to TRBJ1-2, with 9 bases lining up with TRBD1. CDR1 is SQVTM and CDR2 is ANQGSEA in the germline V gene. This CDR3 comprises 13 residues. The V segment lost 6 bases and the J segment 6 bases; nucleotides outside the gene matches: 8. Written as DNA, the CDR3 is TGCAGCGTCGCGGACGGGGACAGGGATGGCTACACCTTC. Residues: CSVADGDRDGYTF.